This note documents a single TCR beta chain sequence. This specimen belongs to a study of blood T cell repertoires in COVID-19. The wider study: The United States, Italy and Spain supplied acute and convalescent COVID-19 samples.

Original data processing: How many nucleated cells were present was estimated from reference gene primer amplification. Generated by immunoSEQ multiplex PCR, the TCRdb table keeps only in-frame clones and is missing some. Clone size and V and J calls were adopted from that table, with D and trimming inferred from the DNA. The sample yields some 290,000 clones, 85% to 90% seen once. While infection was still active, Seattle patients were enrolled and then followed longitudinally. What was sequenced was peripheral blood. The receptor was derived from a woman under 40 with COVID-19, enrolled during active disease.

CDR3 bases: TGCGCCAGCAGCGCGGGCGGGGGTTACTATGGCTACACCTTC. Protein product: CASSAGGGYYGYTF. V usage is TRBV4-1 and J usage is TRBJ1-2, with a weak D call TRBD1 (5 bases). CDR3 length: 14 amino acids. Trimming took 5 bases from V and 3 from J, leaving 13 bases between them. CDR1 and CDR2 from the germline V gene are MGHRA and YSYEKL.